Given below is one TCR beta chain in context. Authors' methods: Estimated nucleated cell counts came from reference gene primer amplification. Profiling relied on immunoSEQ multiplex PCR, and the TCRdb table lists in-frame clones only, not all of them. Clonal size and the V and J genes are those of that table, whereas D and trimming came from the DNA. Among 90,000 to 150,000 clones listed, 77% were seen once. This CDR3 is 16 amino acids long. The data stem from a study of blood T cell repertoires in COVID-19. On the study more broadly: The samples span acute and convalescent COVID-19 from the United States, Italy and Spain. The analysed material was cDNA or gDNA that came from T cells, B-cell-depleted T cells, or PBMCs.

This clonotype originated in a human donor in a cohort sampled during active COVID-19. The rearrangement links TRBV21-1 to TRBJ2-7; TRBD1 is the table's D call and was not checked against the DNA. TRBV21-1 is described as a pseudogene. What was sequenced was peripheral blood. Here the CDR3 reads CASSTRTGDVSYEQYF. CDR3 bases: TGTGCCAGCAGCACCCGGACAGGCGACGTTTCCTACGAGCAGTACTTC.